This T cell receptor (beta chain) was recovered during a study of blood T cell repertoires in COVID-19. Turning to the study itself: From T cells, B-cell-depleted T cells, or PBMCs came the material, which was cDNA or gDNA.

The ends were cut back, 0 bases at V and 0 bases at J, with 12 bases in the middle. Germline CDR1 MNHNS, CDR2 SASEGT. The CDR3 runs 17 residues. As originally analysed: Nucleated cell number was recorded as an estimate derived from reference gene primer amplification. Here immunoSEQ multiplex PCR was the method, and the copy in TCRdb shows in-frame clones only, minus some. For V, J and clone size, that table is used; D and trimming come from the DNA. The sample lists 300,000 to 350,000 clones; 75% to 90% were seen once. Enrolled during active infection, Seattle patients were then followed longitudinally.

The sequenced sample consisted of peripheral blood. J is TRBJ1-5 and V is TRBV6-1; weak D call: TRBD1 (5 bases). The sequence came from a woman under 40 with COVID-19, enrolled during active disease. CDR3 protein: CASSEAGKGHSNQPQHF. CDR3 coding DNA: TGTGCCAGCAGTGAAGCGGGGAAGGGGCATAGCAATCAGCCCCAGCATTTT.